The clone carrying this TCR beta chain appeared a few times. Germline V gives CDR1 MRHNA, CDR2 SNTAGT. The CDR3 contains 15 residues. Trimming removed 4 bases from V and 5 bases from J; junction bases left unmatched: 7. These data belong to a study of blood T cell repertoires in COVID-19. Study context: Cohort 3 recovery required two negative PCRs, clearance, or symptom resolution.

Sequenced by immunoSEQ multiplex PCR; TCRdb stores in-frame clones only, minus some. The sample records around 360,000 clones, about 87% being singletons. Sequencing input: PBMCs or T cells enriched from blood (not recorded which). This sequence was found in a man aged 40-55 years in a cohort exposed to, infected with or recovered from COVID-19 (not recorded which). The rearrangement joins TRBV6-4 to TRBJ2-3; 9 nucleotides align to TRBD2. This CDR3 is CASSVQAGGLDTQYF. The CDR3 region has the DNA TGTGCCAGCAGTGTTCAAGCGGGAGGACTAGATACGCAGTATTTT.